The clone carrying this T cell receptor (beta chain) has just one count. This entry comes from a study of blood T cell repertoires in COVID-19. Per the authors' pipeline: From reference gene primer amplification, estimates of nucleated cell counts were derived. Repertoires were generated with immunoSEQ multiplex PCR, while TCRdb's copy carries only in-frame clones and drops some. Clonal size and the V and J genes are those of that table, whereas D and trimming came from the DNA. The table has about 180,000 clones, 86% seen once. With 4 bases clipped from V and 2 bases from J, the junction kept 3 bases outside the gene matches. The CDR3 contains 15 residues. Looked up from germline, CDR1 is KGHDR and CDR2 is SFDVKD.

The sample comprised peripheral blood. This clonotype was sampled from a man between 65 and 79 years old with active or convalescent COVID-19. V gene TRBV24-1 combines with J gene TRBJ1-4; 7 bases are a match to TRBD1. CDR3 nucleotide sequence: TGTGCCACCAGTGACCACAGGGGCACTAATGAAAAACTGTTTTTT. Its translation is CATSDHRGTNEKLFF.